One sample yielded the 5 T cell receptor beta chains listed below, sequenced in a study of cytomegalovirus exposure and HLA in healthy donors. The primer mix had 60 Vbeta and 13 Jbeta primers. The table came from immunoSEQ multiplex PCR; TCRdb's copy has only in-frame clones and leaves some out. The sample lists about 110,000 clones, under 85% occurring once. Input material: PBMCs. The receptors come from a man aged 35-49 years in good health and CMV-seronegative.

The chain has TRBV6-1 and TRBJ1-5; no clear D gene. CDR1 MNHNS and CDR2 SASEGT come from the germline V gene. This CDR3 is 14 amino acids long. V was trimmed by 3 bases and J by 0 bases, leaving 6 bases between them. The CDR3 DNA reads as TGTGCCAGCAGTGACGGGTATAGCAATCAGCCCCAGCATTTT. Protein sequence: CASSDGYSNQPQHF.

The rearrangement joins TRBV7-3 to TRBJ2-5; D remains unclear. The germline V and J ends were trimmed by 5 bases and 5 bases, with 12 bases remaining between them. The CDR3 runs 13 residues. Germline V gives CDR1 SGHTA, CDR2 FQGTGA. CDR3 in DNA: TGTGCCAGCAGCCTATCCCCCGGGGAGACCCAGTACTTC. Protein: CASSLSPGETQYF.

The V and J genes are TRBV7-2 and TRBJ1-4; tentatively, D is TRBD1 (6 bases). Germline lookup yields CDR1 SGHTA and CDR2 FQGNSA. The CDR3 has 15 residues. With 1 base removed from V and 7 bases from J, the gap between germline ends came to 13 bases. CDR3 sequence (DNA): TGTGCCAGCAGCTTAGGGGCAGGGGTTATTGAAAAACTGTTTTTT. Protein sequence: CASSLGAGVIEKLFF.

The rearrangement joins TRBV7-2 to TRBJ2-2; D remains ambiguous. This CDR3 has 13 residues. V lost 2 bases and J 3 bases, leaving 4 bases between the germline ends. CDR1 and CDR2 (germline): SGHTA, FQGNSA. The CDR3 loop reads CASSLYDTGELFF. DNA for the CDR3: TGTGCCAGCAGCTTATATGACACCGGGGAGCTGTTTTTT. Filled out from reference TRBV7-2 and TRBJ2-2, the complete variable domain reads GAGVSQSPSNKVTEKGKDVELRCDPISGHTALYWYRQSLGQGLEFLIYFQGNSAPDKSGLPSDRFSAERTGGSVSTLTIQRTQQEDSAVYLCASSLYDTGELFFGEGSRLTVL.

This rearrangement joins TRBV6-1 to TRBJ2-3; 12 bases fit TRBD1. The CDR3 has 15 amino acids. The germline CDR1 and CDR2 sequences are MNHNS and SASEGT. Trimming took 4 bases from V and 4 from J; bases not matched to a gene: 3. DNA of the CDR3: TGTGCCAGCAGTGGGGGACAGGGGGCAGCAGATACGCAGTATTTT. Protein sequence: CASSGGQGAADTQYF.